A selection of T cell receptor beta chains follows, all from one sample in a study of T cell changes during pregnancy in multiple sclerosis. Clones were read by immunoSEQ multiplex PCR, and TCRdb kept only the in-frame ones, dropping some. The profile shows fewer than 90,000 clones, 90% to 95% of them singletons. Sequenced here: peripheral blood, sampled in the first trimester of pregnancy. All receptors derive from a female donor with multiple sclerosis, enrolled in a pregnancy study. Each CDR3 is given with its conserved first and last residue.

j_gene | len | v_gene | CDR3aa
TRBJ2-7 | 16 | TRBV7-2 | CASSLYVGRGRSEQYF
TRBJ1-2 | 12 | TRBV29-1 | CSVWTGPYGYTF
TRBJ2-1 | 17 | TRBV13 | CASSKGYKLALYNEQFF
TRBJ2-7 | 12 | TRBV30 | CAWSWKRGEQYF
TRBJ1-1 | 13 | TRBV14 | CASSQGRGTEAFF
TRBJ2-2 | 16 | TRBV4-1 | CASSQVGGGGSGELFF
TRBJ1-1 | 14 | TRBV4-1 | CASSQGSWNTEAFF
TRBJ2-5 | 15 | TRBV4-2 | CASSQERGGGETQYF
TRBJ1-1 | 13 | TRBV30 | CAWSYTGSAEAFF
TRBJ1-1 | 13 | TRBV27 | CASSFSRNTEAFF
TRBJ1-2 | 13 | TRBV18 | CASSDVLNYGYTF
TRBJ2-3 | 13 | TRBV2 | CGCRGGAPDTQYF
TRBJ2-1 | 12 | TRBV6-5 | CASSPGYGEQFF
TRBJ2-6 | 15 | TRBV6-1 | CASSATGTGANVLTF
TRBJ1-1 | 19 | TRBV7-9 | CASSLYPRQGPVAGAEAFF
TRBJ1-3 | 15 | TRBV5-1 | CASSLDQGPGNTIYF
TRBJ2-4 | 13 | TRBV18 | CASSPERTNIQYF
TRBJ1-1 | 16 | TRBV11-1 | CASSLALGRENTEAFF
TRBJ1-2 | 14 | TRBV15 | CATSSPGTGVGYTF
TRBJ2-2 | 18 | TRBV12-5 | CASGLAGRGLTGAGELFF
TRBJ1-1 | 16 | TRBV5-4 | CASSLGQGIMNTEAFF
TRBJ2-1 | 17 | TRBV29-1 | CSVEDHVGSSSYNEQFF
TRBJ1-5 | 14 | TRBV2 | CASSDITSSQPQHF
TRBJ2-6 | 17 | TRBV18 | CASSPFRASSGANVLTF
TRBJ2-5 | 13 | TRBV5-4 | CASSLVRAQTQYF
TRBJ1-1 | 14 | TRBV10-3 | CASRGSGPKPEAFF
TRBJ2-7 | 12 | TRBV29-1 | CSVVEGANEQYF
TRBJ2-7 | 16 | TRBV11-2 | CASSFRFGGGSYEQYF
TRBJ2-7 | 14 | TRBV28 | CASSSLGLFGEQYF